These T cell receptor beta chains were read from a single sample in a study of cytomegalovirus exposure and HLA in healthy donors. Sequencing was performed with immunoSEQ multiplex PCR; in TCRdb, only in-frame clones are kept and a portion is missing. The sample gives 55,000 to 75,000 clones, 60% to 65% of which show up once; 2.5% to 3% is in the top ten. Material for sequencing was PBMCs. These TCRs come from a man aged 25-40 years in good health and CMV-seronegative. Each CDR3 is given with its conserved first and last residue. Fields, in order: J gene, V gene, CDR3 protein.

TRBJ2-6	TRBV7-2	CASSLSPRTSGANVLTF
TRBJ1-2	TRBV10-3	CAISDKGTGDGYTF
TRBJ1-2	TRBV7-9	CASSFSGTGDYGYTF
TRBJ2-2	TRBV6-6	CASSSVDNTGELFF
TRBJ2-7	TRBV30	CAWSSGGTYEQYF
TRBJ2-5	TRBV7-9	CASTPGQGAVETQYF
TRBJ2-3	TRBV5-4	CASVGGGSDTQYF
TRBJ2-1	TRBV5-4	CASSLLGGQGNEQFF
TRBJ1-1	TRBV5-1	CASSLRQMNTEAFF
TRBJ1-1	TRBV5-6	CASSWGVGGYTEAFF
TRBJ2-7	TRBV5-1	CASSSGTNSYEQYF
TRBJ1-5	TRBV6-5	CASSYSRTGNQPQHF
TRBJ1-2	TRBV7-2	CASSLAVTASDGYTF
TRBJ2-7	TRBV6-1	CASRLTSGLHEQYF
TRBJ1-1	TRBV30	CAWRTGGGTEAFF
TRBJ1-6	TRBV2	CASSEALPGGLYNSPLHF
TRBJ2-3	TRBV7-2	CASSWTARDTQYF
TRBJ2-5	TRBV6-5	CASTLSGEGTQYF